This entry is about one T cell receptor beta chain. Antigen specificity is unknown. These data originate in a study of cytomegalovirus exposure and HLA in healthy donors. Study-level findings and limits: HLA alleles showed associations with 15,000 to 20,000 TCR beta sequences in a later analysis, at a 0.05 false discovery rate.

V was pared by 0 bases and J by 2 bases, with 12 bases of the junction left unmatched. This CDR3 is built from 18 residues. Germline CDR1 reads SGDLS; CDR2 reads YYNGEE. Primers for the PCR totalled 60 Vbeta and 13 Jbeta. The table came from immunoSEQ multiplex PCR; TCRdb's copy has only in-frame clones and leaves some out. The sample lists approximately 100,000 clones; roughly 84% were seen once. The V call is TRBV9, the J call TRBJ2-5; 8 nucleotides align to TRBD1. The clonotype was recovered from a woman under 30 in good health and CMV-seronegative. Sequencing was done on a sample of PBMCs. As DNA, the CDR3 is TGTGCCAGCAGCGTAGGACCCCTATCCAGGGGGCAGCAAGAGACCCAGTACTTC. Its protein is CASSVGPLSRGQQETQYF. Full variable domain (missing parts from reference TRBV9 and TRBJ2-5): DSGVTQTPKHLITATGQRVTLRCSPRSGDLSVYWYQQSLDQGLQFLIQYYNGEERAKGNILERFSAQQFPDLHSELNLSSLELGDSALYFCASSVGPLSRGQQETQYFGPGTRLLVL.